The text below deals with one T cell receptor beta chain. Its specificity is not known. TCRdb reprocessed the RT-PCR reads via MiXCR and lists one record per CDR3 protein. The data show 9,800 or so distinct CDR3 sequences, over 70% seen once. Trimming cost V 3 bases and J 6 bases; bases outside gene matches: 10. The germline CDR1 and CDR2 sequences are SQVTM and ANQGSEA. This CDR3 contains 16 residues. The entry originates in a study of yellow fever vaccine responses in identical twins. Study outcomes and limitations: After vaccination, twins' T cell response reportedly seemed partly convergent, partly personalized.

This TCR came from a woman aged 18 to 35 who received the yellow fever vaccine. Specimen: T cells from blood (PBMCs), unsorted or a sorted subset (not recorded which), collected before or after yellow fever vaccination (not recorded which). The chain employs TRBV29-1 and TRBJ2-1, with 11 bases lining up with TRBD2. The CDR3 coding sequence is TGCAGCGTTGAGTGGGTAGCGGGGGGGAAGACCAATGAGCAGTTCTTC. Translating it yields CSVEWVAGGKTNEQFF.